The clone carrying this T cell receptor (beta chain) was seen a handful of times. Its specificity is not known. This entry comes from a study of CD8 T cells in ankylosing spondylitis. Study-wide results and limits: Seemingly characteristic of ankylosing spondylitis blood was a TCR beta motif consisting of under 10 highly homologous variants. Earlier studies detected some motif variants in reactive arthritis synovial fluid and blood. It was reported that disease-linked clones were significantly enriched in matched ankylosing spondylitis synovial fluid.

Each CDR3 protein gets one entry after TCRdb re-called the 5' RACE reads with MiXCR. Of 300,000 to 400,000 distinct CDR3 sequences listed, 20% to 25% are singletons. The specimen sequenced was blood, either unsorted or a sorted T cell fraction (not recorded which). This receptor was identified in a male donor with ankylosing spondylitis.

CDR3 amino acids: CASSDPGSGNNEQFF. In DNA, the CDR3 is TGCGCCAGTTCAGACCCCGGGAGTGGGAACAATGAGCAGTTCTTC. The chain carries TRBV5-1 and TRBJ2-1; a possible D gene is TRBD2 (6 bases). The CDR3 totals 15 residues. V was pared by 8 bases and J by 5 bases, with 20 bases between. Germline V lookup: CDR1 SGHRS, CDR2 YFSETQ.